This entry features one T cell receptor (beta chain) sequence. The CDR3 length is 13 residues. Germline V gene data show CDR1 as SGDLS and CDR2 as YYNGEE. V was clipped by 3 bases and J by 8 bases, with 14 bases between them. Clones were read by immunoSEQ multiplex PCR, and TCRdb kept only the in-frame ones, dropping some. This sample has around 250,000 clones, with over 70% found just once. The data originate from a study of blood T cell repertoires in COVID-19. The J gene is TRBJ1-2, the V gene TRBV9; the D gene is possibly TRBD1 (5 bases). The receptor was isolated from a middle-aged woman who had been exposed to COVID-19. Sequencing used PBMCs or T cells enriched from blood (not recorded which). CDR3 nucleotides: TGTGCCAGCAGCGAAGAGGGGACTCGGGGCTACACCTTC. Its protein is CASSEEGTRGYTF. The complete variable domain, with remaining parts taken from reference TRBV9 and TRBJ1-2, reads DSGVTQTPKHLITATGQRVTLRCSPRSGDLSVYWYQQSLDQGLQFLIQYYNGEERAKGNILERFSAQQFPDLHSELNLSSLELGDSALYFCASSEEGTRGYTFGSGTRLTVV.